These 16 T cell receptor beta chains were sequenced from one sample in a study of blood T cell repertoires in COVID-19. Sequencing used immunoSEQ multiplex PCR; TCRdb keeps in-frame clones, though not all of them. This table holds 180,000 or so clones, 70% to 85% found once. Sequenced: peripheral blood. These receptors all come from a woman older than 75 with acute or convalescent COVID-19.

The chain recombines TRBV20-1 with TRBJ1-3, with D possibly matching TRBD1 (5 bases). The V and J ends lost 3 bases and 0 bases respectively, with 9 bases between them. The CDR3 is 14 amino acids. Germline CDR1 DFQATT, CDR2 SNEGSKA (reference sequence). CDR3 region: CSASGGDSGNTIYF. The CDR3 coding sequence is TGCAGTGCTAGTGGGGGAGACTCTGGAAACACCATATATTTT.

The gene calls are TRBV6-5 and TRBJ2-1, with 9 bases lining up with TRBD2. V shed 5 bases, J shed 7 bases, and the junction held 6 bases outside the gene matches. Germline loops: CDR1 MNHEY, CDR2 SVGAGI. The CDR3 is 14 amino acids. The CDR3 DNA reads TGTGCCAGCAGTCGGCTAGCGGGAAGGAATGAGCAGTTCTTC. It is translated as CASSRLAGRNEQFF.

J is TRBJ2-3 and V is TRBV7-2; possibly TRBD1 for D (6 bases). Trimming cost V 7 bases and J 1 base, with 18 bases left between them. Germline assignment: CDR1 SGHTA and CDR2 FQGNSA. The CDR3 contains 16 residues. This CDR3 reads CASIPTRRGGTDTQYF. In nucleotides, the CDR3 is TGTGCCAGCATCCCGACCCGCAGGGGTGGCACAGATACGCAGTATTTT. Full variable domain (remainder filled in from reference TRBV7-2 and TRBJ2-3): GAGVSQSPSNKVTEKGKDVELRCDPISGHTALYWYRQSLGQGLEFLIYFQGNSAPDKSGLPSDRFSAERTGGSVSTLTIQRTQQEDSAVYLCASIPTRRGGTDTQYFGPGTRLTVL.

This clone was seen only a few times. The chain carries TRBV14 and TRBJ2-1, with 7 bases lining up with TRBD2. Germline V gene sequence: CDR1 SGHDN, CDR2 FVKESK. CDR3 length equals 16 residues. J gave up 0 bases and V 4 bases, and 6 bases lay outside the gene matches. CDR3 in DNA: TGTGCCAGCAGCCGAGCGGGATTTAGCTCCTACAATGAGCAGTTCTTC. It codes for CASSRAGFSSYNEQFF.

V gene TRBV18 combines with J gene TRBJ2-3; D is undetermined. The germline V gene has CDR1 KGHSH and CDR2 LQKENI. The V and J ends lost 3 bases and 2 bases respectively, with 9 bases between them. This CDR3 region has 14 residues. CDR3 bases: TGTGCCAGCTCACCCCCGGTAATCACAGATACGCAGTATTTT. Residues: CASSPPVITDTQYF. Filled out from reference TRBV18 and TRBJ2-3, the complete variable domain reads NAGVMQNPRHLVRRRGQEARLRCSPMKGHSHVYWYRQLPEEGLKFMVYLQKENIIDESGMPKERFSAEFPKEGPSILRIQQVVRGDSAAYFCASSPPVITDTQYFGPGTRLTVL.

In this sample, this clone turned up a few times. The chain has TRBV10-3 and TRBJ1-2; D is ambiguous. Germline-derived CDR1 and CDR2 are ENHRY and SYGVKD. Trimming took off 0 bases at V and 1 base at J, with 15 bases between the two ends. The CDR3 totals 17 residues. CDR3 sequence (DNA): TGTGCCATCAGTGAGTCTATTTTGGTAAAGAGTAACTATGGCTACACCTTC. As protein: CAISESILVKSNYGYTF.

This clone was detected only a few times. The rearrangement links TRBV5-1 to TRBJ2-1; 9 bases map to TRBD2. CDR3 size: 16 residues. The ends lost 0 bases at V and 6 bases at J; junction bases unmatched: 7. Germline CDR1 SGHRS, CDR2 YFSETQ. This CDR3 reads CASSLAVAGEGNEQFF. The CDR3 DNA follows: TGCGCCAGCAGCTTGGCCGTAGCGGGAGAGGGCAATGAGCAGTTCTTC.

This chain connects TRBV6-2 or TRBV6-3 to TRBJ2-3, with unresolved D. CDR1 MNHEY and CDR2 SVGEGT come from the germline V gene. This CDR3 has 11 amino acids. The V end was cut by 5 bases, the J end by 2 bases, with 2 bases between. The CDR3 loop is CASSHTDTQYF. DNA for the CDR3: TGTGCCAGCAGTCACACAGATACGCAGTATTTT.

The chain is built from TRBV7-8 and TRBJ2-7, with a tentative D call TRBD1 (6 bases). CDR1 and CDR2 from the germline V gene are SGHVS and FQNEAQ. The CDR3 is made up of 15 amino acids. Between the trimmed V and J ends, which lost 0 bases and 12 bases, there was a span of 21 bases. The CDR3 spells CASSLAGAGPAGRYF. The CDR3 nucleotides read TGTGCCAGCAGCTTAGCGGGGGCCGGACCGGCGGGTCGGTACTTC.

The rearrangement joins TRBV5-1 to TRBJ1-2; D is possibly TRBD1 (6 bases). The CDR3 has 14 residues. Germline CDR1 SGHRS, CDR2 YFSETQ. Trimming removed 3 bases from V and 4 bases from J, with 13 bases in between. The CDR3 region is CASSWGTIGYGYTF. The CDR3 DNA reads as TGCGCCAGCAGCTGGGGGACAATCGGCTATGGCTACACCTTC.

The rearrangement uses TRBV7-7 and TRBJ2-7; 7 bases are shared with TRBD1. The V gene end was trimmed by 5 bases and the J gene end by 2 bases; junction bases not matched to a gene: 9. This CDR3 has 15 amino acids. Per germline, CDR1 SSHAT and CDR2 FNYEAQ (reference sequence). Here the CDR3 DNA reads TGTGCCAGCAGCCCACGACAGGGACCCACCTACGAGCAGTACTTC. It encodes CASSPRQGPTYEQYF.

The J gene is TRBJ2-2, the V gene TRBV27, with 14 bases lining up with TRBD2. Germline V gene sequence: CDR1 MNHEY, CDR2 SMNVEV (reference sequence). CDR3 length: 16 amino acids. The V segment lost 6 bases and the J segment 5 bases; nucleotides outside the gene matches: 5. The CDR3 here is CASRRGLAGDTGELFF. The CDR3 coding sequence is TGTGCCAGCAGGCGGGGACTAGCGGGGGATACCGGGGAGCTGTTTTTT.

This chain links TRBV24-1 with TRBJ2-7, with D perhaps TRBD2 (5 bases). Germline V gene sequence: CDR1 KGHDR, CDR2 SFDVKD. CDR3 length: 17 amino acids. V lost 0 bases to trimming and J lost 4 bases, with 18 bases between them. Here the CDR3 DNA reads TGTGCCACCAGTGATTTGCGTGGGCGGGCAATCGGTTACGAGCAGTACTTC. Amino acids: CATSDLRGRAIGYEQYF.

This sequence joins TRBV7-9 and TRBJ2-3; 7 bases fit TRBD2. CDR1 SEHNR and CDR2 FQNEAQ come from the germline V gene (reference sequence). The CDR3 has 14 residues. The V segment lost 6 bases and the J segment 5 bases; nucleotides outside the gene matches: 8. This chain's CDR3 is CASRFTGEGDTQYF. Written as DNA, the CDR3 is TGTGCCAGCAGATTCACGGGGGAGGGAGATACGCAGTATTTT.

The V gene is TRBV7-3, the J gene TRBJ2-1, with TRBD2 as a possible D gene (6 bases). Trimming removed 3 bases at V and 9 bases at J, with 18 bases between. Germline V gene data show CDR1 as SGHTA and CDR2 as FQGTGA. The CDR3 runs 15 residues. CDR3 amino acids: CASSFTFGLTPEQFF. The CDR3 DNA is TGTGCCAGCAGCTTTACTTTCGGACTAACCCCTGAGCAGTTCTTC.

The chain carries TRBV5-1 and TRBJ1-1; 9 positions agree with TRBD1. The ends lost 1 base at V and 5 bases at J; junction bases unmatched: 6. The CDR3 length is 15 residues. Germline CDR1 and CDR2: SGHRS and YFSETQ. CDR3 sequence reads: CASSLTGGAETEAFF. Here the CDR3 DNA reads TGCGCCAGCAGCTTGACAGGGGGCGCGGAGACTGAAGCTTTCTTT.